These 22 T cell receptor beta chains came from one sample sequenced in a study of T cell changes during pregnancy in multiple sclerosis. The method was immunoSEQ multiplex PCR; TCRdb's version includes in-frame clones alone and lacks a portion of them. The sample holds about 75,000 clones, 89% seen once. Source: peripheral blood, taken in the first trimester of pregnancy. The receptor set was obtained from a female donor in good health, enrolled as a control in a pregnancy study.

The chain combines TRBV6-5 with TRBJ2-7; the D gene is possibly TRBD1 (6 bases). The V gene's germline CDR1 is MNHEY and CDR2 SVGAGI. This CDR3 comprises 14 residues. V lost 2 bases to trimming and J lost 2 bases, with 10 bases between them. The CDR3 is CASSYGTQPYEQYF. The DNA for the CDR3 is TGTGCCAGCAGTTACGGGACACAACCCTACGAGCAGTACTTC.

The gene calls are TRBV29-1 and TRBJ1-2; 7 bases align to TRBD1. CDR1 is SQVTM, CDR2 ANQGSEA, per germline. This CDR3 spans 14 amino acids. The trim removed 6 bases at V and 4 bases at J, leaving 11 bases unmatched. The DNA for the CDR3 is TGCAGCGTGGGGTTGAACGGACAGGCCTATGGCTACACCTTC. It specifies CSVGLNGQAYGYTF.

The chain combines TRBV29-1 with TRBJ1-1; tentatively, D is TRBD1 (5 bases). Germline V gives CDR1 SQVTM, CDR2 ANQGSEA. Trimming removed 3 bases at V and 4 bases at J, with 18 bases between. The CDR3 runs to 15 residues. CDR3 DNA: TGCAGCGTTGATGGGGTTGCGGGGGATTTCACTGAAGCTTTCTTT. Translating it yields CSVDGVAGDFTEAFF.

V and J are TRBV5-1 and TRBJ1-1; possibly TRBD1 for D (5 bases). Germline CDR1 is SGHRS and CDR2 is YFSETQ. The CDR3 extends over 14 amino acids. V lost 2 bases, J lost 3 bases, and 11 bases lay in between. CDR3 sequence (DNA): TGCGCCAGCAGCTTTATGTTCAGGGACACTGAAGCTTTCTTT. It specifies CASSFMFRDTEAFF.

V is TRBV5-1 and J is TRBJ2-7, with 9 bases aligning to TRBD1. This CDR3 has 14 residues. V shed 2 bases and J 3 bases; nucleotides not matched to a gene: 3. Germline CDR1 and CDR2: SGHRS and YFSETQ. This chain's CDR3 is CASSFQDRGYEQYF. Here the CDR3 DNA reads TGCGCCAGCAGCTTTCAGGACAGGGGCTACGAGCAGTACTTC.

V is TRBV27 and J is TRBJ2-7; TRBD1 might be the D (6 bases). Trimming cost V 3 bases and J 6 bases, with 15 bases left between them. Per the germline V gene, CDR1 is MNHEY and CDR2 is SMNVEV (reference sequence). CDR3 size: 14 residues. This chain's CDR3 is CASSLDSSGVEQYF. The DNA of the CDR3 is TGTGCCAGCAGTTTGGATTCTTCAGGGGTCGAGCAGTACTTC.

This rearrangement joins TRBV7-6 to TRBJ2-5; tentatively, D is TRBD2 (6 bases). V was shortened by 2 bases and J by 5 bases, with 18 bases between the two germline ends. The CDR3 has 16 residues. CDR1 SGHVS and CDR2 FNYEAQ come from the germline V gene. The chain's CDR3 is CASSLIVGGLGETQYF. The CDR3 bases are TGTGCCAGCAGCTTAATAGTGGGGGGTTTAGGGGAGACCCAGTACTTC.

V usage is TRBV29-1 and J usage is TRBJ1-1; D unclear. Germline V gene sequence: CDR1 SQVTM, CDR2 ANQGSEA. Trimming shortened V by 7 bases and J by 4 bases, and 25 bases separated the two germline ends. CDR3 length equals 16 residues. The CDR3 nucleotides read TGCAGCGAGATTCCTCGGGTCTCCTCGGGAGGCACTGAAGCTTTCTTT. This gives the protein CSEIPRVSSGGTEAFF.

This chain connects TRBV9 to TRBJ2-5, with 8 bases aligning to TRBD1. Losses at the gene ends were 4 bases for V and 5 bases for J; bases not matched to a gene: 10. The germline V gene encodes CDR1 SGDLS and CDR2 YYNGEE. CDR3 size: 15 residues. The DNA for the CDR3 is TGTGCCAGCAGCTTCCAGGGGGCGAACGTGGAGACCCAGTACTTC. This translates into CASSFQGANVETQYF.

The chain employs TRBV6-6 and TRBJ1-5; D might be TRBD1 (6 bases). The CDR3 has 15 amino acids. CDR1 is MNHNY, CDR2 SVGAGI, per germline (reference sequence). V was cut by 7 bases and J by 1 base, with 14 bases left in between. The CDR3 nucleotides are TGTGCCAGCACCGGGACAACACACAGCAATCAGCCCCAGCATTTT. Translation: CASTGTTHSNQPQHF.

As concerns this clone: A read error may account for a junction end that differs from germline. The rearrangement joins TRBV7-2 to TRBJ1-3; D not certain. Germline CDR1 is SGHTA and CDR2 is FQGNSA. The CDR3 consists of 14 residues. The CDR3 loop reads CASSLSPGGYTIYF. In DNA, the CDR3 is TGTGCCAGCAGCTTATCTCCAGGTGGATACACCATATATTTT.

The V call is TRBV23-1, the J call TRBJ1-2; D remains ambiguous. TRBV23-1 is annotated as an ORF whose role is uncertain. The CDR3 contains 16 residues. Trimming took 0 bases from V and 4 from J, leaving 15 bases between them. CDR3: CASSQSGRKPVYGYTF. CDR3 DNA sequence: TGCGCCAGCAGTCAATCGGGCAGAAAGCCCGTCTATGGCTACACCTTC.

This clone appeared a single time. V is TRBV6-5 and J is TRBJ2-7; 7 bases line up with TRBD1. The CDR3 has 14 amino acids. J gave up 2 bases and V 3 bases, and 4 bases lay outside the gene matches. Per the germline V gene, CDR1 is MNHEY and CDR2 is SVGAGI. The CDR3 DNA sequence: TGTGCCAGCAGTTATTCACAGGGGCCCTACGAGCAGTACTTC. Residues: CASSYSQGPYEQYF.

The rearrangement joins TRBV5-1 to TRBJ2-3; 8 bases are a match to TRBD2. The CDR3 covers 15 residues. Germline V gene lookup returns CDR1 SGHRS and CDR2 YFSETQ. V was clipped by 0 bases and J by 5 bases; unmatched bases: 5. The CDR3 protein is CASSLEIGTRDTQYF. The DNA of the CDR3 is TGCGCCAGCAGCTTGGAAATAGGGACTAGAGATACGCAGTATTTT.

The genes are TRBV19 and TRBJ2-1; 13 nucleotides match TRBD2. This CDR3 spans 17 amino acids. Germline-derived CDR1 and CDR2 are LNHDA and SQIVND (reference sequence). Losses at the gene ends were 5 bases for V and 5 bases for J; bases not matched to a gene: 9. The CDR3 sequence is CASSARRTSGGNNEQFF. In DNA, the CDR3 is TGTGCCAGTAGTGCCCGGAGGACTAGCGGGGGCAACAATGAGCAGTTCTTC.

The gene calls are TRBV7-8 and TRBJ2-3; 8 nucleotides line up with TRBD2. This CDR3 contains 15 residues. After removal of 9 bases from V and 2 bases from J, the junction contained 10 bases not matched to a gene. CDR1 and CDR2 from the germline V gene are SGHVS and FQNEAQ. CDR3 nucleotide sequence: TGTGCCAGTAGGCCGGGGGGGGAAACCACAGATACGCAGTATTTT. This sequence encodes CASRPGGETTDTQYF.

The CDR3 DNA is TGTGCCAGCAGGGCTAGTGTCGTTGTCCCCGGGGAGCTGTTTTTT. It is translated as CASRASVVVPGELFF. The chain employs TRBV2 and TRBJ2-2; D ambiguous. Germline-derived CDR1 and CDR2 are SNHLY and FYNNEI. The V gene lost 6 bases and the J gene lost 6 bases, with 17 bases spanning the gap. This CDR3 is built from 15 residues.

The rearrangement uses TRBV27 and TRBJ2-1; the D gene is possibly TRBD1 (6 bases). The CDR3 runs 17 residues. Germline lookup yields CDR1 MNHEY and CDR2 SMNVEV (reference sequence). Trimming took off 5 bases at V and 9 bases at J, with 26 bases between the two ends. DNA of the CDR3: TGTGCCAGCAGTCAACATCAAACAGGGCAGACCTCTCGTGAGCAGTTCTTC. Translated, it gives CASSQHQTGQTSREQFF.

The chain carries TRBV19 and TRBJ1-4; TRBD1 matches 10 bases. Germline lookup yields CDR1 LNHDA and CDR2 SQIVND (reference sequence). V shed 4 bases, J shed 9 bases, and the junction held 5 bases outside the gene matches. The CDR3 loop spans 14 amino acids. Written as DNA, the CDR3 is TGTGCCAGTAGTAAGGGACAGGGGTCAAAAAAACTGTTTTTT. Its translation is CASSKGQGSKKLFF.

The genes are TRBV2 and TRBJ1-2; D possibly corresponds to TRBD1 (5 bases). CDR3 size: 14 residues. In germline, CDR1 is SNHLY, CDR2 FYNNEI. The germline V and J ends were trimmed by 5 bases and 2 bases, with 12 bases remaining between them. The CDR3 sequence: CASSQDTRNYGYTF. CDR3 bases: TGTGCCAGCAGTCAGGACACACGAAACTATGGCTACACCTTC.

DNA for the CDR3: TGTGCCAGCAGCGACACCGTGGGGAGGTATGGCTACACCTTC. The encoded protein is CASSDTVGRYGYTF. This rearrangement joins TRBV6-1 to TRBJ1-2, with D hard to call. Germline CDR1 reads MNHNS; CDR2 reads SASEGT. CDR3 length: 14 residues. V was trimmed by 6 bases and J by 5 bases, leaving 16 bases between them.

The gene calls are TRBV7-2 and TRBJ2-2; 8 bases align to TRBD1. CDR1 and CDR2 from the germline V gene are SGHTA and FQGNSA. The CDR3 sequence is 14 residues long. After removal of 3 bases from V and 4 bases from J, the junction contained 1 base not matched to a gene. The CDR3 sequence: CASSFTGGTGELFF. As DNA, the CDR3 is TGTGCCAGCAGCTTTACAGGGGGCACCGGGGAGCTGTTTTTT.